Listed below are T cell receptor beta chains from one sample, sequenced in a study of shared clonotypes between healthy human individuals. Sequenced by immunoSEQ multiplex PCR; TCRdb stores in-frame clones only, minus some. The sample has roughly 1,000,000 clones; around three quarters are singletons. Sequenced material: memory CD4+ T cells from PBMCs. All receptors come from a man younger than 35 in good health. Some clones in this sample may be carry-over from other donors' samples. The CDR3 runs from the conserved cysteine through the conserved F or W. Each record gives: J gene, D gene, V gene, clone size, CDR3 protein, CDR3 DNA. D genes are given only for firm matches. Clone size is not always given. Where it is, it says once, few, many or a class for expanded clones.

>TRBJ2-1|.|TRBV4-1|.
CASSQLRTVRNEQFF
TGCGCCAGCAGCCAACTAAGGACAGTCCGCAATGAGCAGTTCTTC
>TRBJ2-3|.|TRBV5-1|.
CASSLVVDSDTQYF
TGCGCCAGCAGCTTGGTGGTGGATTCAGATACGCAGTATTTT
>TRBJ1-1|.|TRBV5-6|.
CASKRGAGNTEAFF
TGTGCCAGCAAGCGGGGGGCGGGGAACACTGAAGCTTTCTTT
>TRBJ2-1|.|TRBV9|.
CASSVGGGMSDGNEQFF
TGTGCCAGCAGCGTAGGTGGGGGGATGAGCGATGGCAATGAGCAGTTCTTC
>TRBJ1-5|.|TRBV5-6|.
CASSSQISQPQHF
TGTGCCAGCAGCTCACAGATTAGTCAGCCCCAGCATTTT
>TRBJ2-1|.|TRBV9|.
CASSAQGEQFF
TGTGCCAGCAGCGCCCAGGGTGAGCAGTTCTTC
>TRBJ1-2|TRBD1|TRBV5-1|.
CASSSRTGATPDYGYTF
TGCGCCAGCAGCTCGCGGACAGGGGCCACCCCCGACTATGGCTACACCTTC
>TRBJ2-7|.|TRBV28|.
CASRLRWEQYF
TGTGCCAGCAGGCTAAGGTGGGAGCAGTACTTC
>TRBJ1-4|.|TRBV4-1|many
CASSQDPSRILFF
TGCGCCAGCAGCCAAGATCCGTCGCGAATACTGTTTTTT
>TRBJ1-3|TRBD1|TRBV7-8|few
CASSLDRGWGNTIYF
TGTGCCAGCAGCTTGGACAGGGGATGGGGAAACACCATATATTTT
>TRBJ2-1|.|TRBV27|.
CASSPSRYNEQFF
TGTGCCAGCAGTCCCTCCAGATACAATGAGCAGTTCTTC
>TRBJ1-2|.|TRBV5-1|.
CASSRDNNYGYTF
TGCGCCAGCAGCCGGGACAATAACTATGGCTACACCTTC
>TRBJ2-6|.|TRBV5-8|.
CASSLRSGTGANVLTF
TGTGCCAGCAGCTTGCGATCGGGCACTGGGGCCAACGTCCTGACTTTC
>TRBJ1-2|.|TRBV4-3|few
CASSQWVGPGRGGYTF
TGCGCCAGCAGCCAGTGGGTGGGCCCGGGTCGTGGCGGCTACACCTTC
>TRBJ2-5|TRBD2|TRBV5-6|.
CASSLVWTSYETQYF
TGTGCCAGCAGCTTGGTGTGGACTAGTTATGAGACCCAGTACTTC
>TRBJ2-7|TRBD1|TRBV7-9|.
CASSRSGTGDYF
TGTGCCAGCAGCCGATCCGGGACAGGGGACTACTTC
>TRBJ2-7|.|TRBV11-3|.
CASSYRSGYEQYF
TGTGCCAGCAGCTATAGGTCCGGTTACGAGCAGTACTTC
>TRBJ2-1|.|TRBV6-1|.
CASSEAGGRANYNEQFF
TGTGCCAGCAGTGAAGCGGGCGGTAGGGCTAACTACAATGAGCAGTTCTTC
>TRBJ1-2|.|TRBV5-8|once
CASSLASGDGYTF
TGTGCCAGCAGCTTGGCGAGCGGCGATGGCTACACCTTC
>TRBJ2-7|TRBD1|TRBV2|.
CAGRTGPEQYF
TGTGCCGGTCGGACAGGGCCCGAGCAGTACTTC
>TRBJ1-1|.|TRBV2|.
CASIKSGPNTEAFF
TGTGCCAGCATAAAATCGGGACCAAACACTGAAGCTTTCTTT
>TRBJ1-3|.|TRBV5-1|few
CASSTGTGNTIYF
TGCGCCAGCAGCACAGGGACTGGAAACACCATATATTTT
>TRBJ1-4|TRBD1|TRBV18|.
CASSQDRGLPRLFF
TGTGCCAGCTCACAGGACAGGGGGCTCCCCCGGCTGTTTTTT
>TRBJ2-1|TRBD2|TRBV11-2|.
CASSFPSGRAMREDNEQFF
TGTGCCAGCAGCTTCCCTAGCGGGAGGGCCATGAGGGAAGACAATGAGCAGTTCTTC
>TRBJ2-3|TRBD2|TRBV28|once
CASSLAGLAGGRPSTDTQYF
TGTGCCAGCAGTTTAGCAGGACTAGCGGGGGGACGCCCTAGCACAGATACGCAGTATTTT
>TRBJ2-3|TRBD1|TRBV7-2|many
CASSFDRGTDTQYF
TGTGCCAGCAGCTTCGACAGGGGAACAGATACGCAGTATTTT
>TRBJ1-2|.|TRBV21-1|.
CASSKSVYEDRGGYTF
TGTGCCAGCAGCAAGAGCGTATATGAGGACAGAGGGGGCTACACCTTC
>TRBJ2-1|.|TRBV20-1|many
CSASSREEQFF
TGCAGTGCTAGTTCCCGGGAGGAGCAGTTCTTC
>TRBJ2-7|.|TRBV18|.
CASSQGPLYYEQYF
TGTGCCAGCTCCCAAGGTCCGTTATATTACGAGCAGTACTTC
>TRBJ2-7|TRBD2|TRBV7-2|.
CASSLRARGLAGVERYF
TGTGCCAGCAGCCTCCGAGCTCGGGGACTAGCGGGAGTAGAGCGGTACTTC
>TRBJ2-1|TRBD1|TRBV28|.
CASTISGQRNEQFF
TGTGCCAGCACCATTTCGGGACAGCGCAATGAGCAGTTCTTC
>TRBJ1-1|.|TRBV11-1|.
CASSWVGVSTEAFF
TGTGCCAGCAGCTGGGTCGGTGTCTCGACTGAAGCTTTCTTT
>TRBJ2-3|TRBD1|TRBV30|.
CAEEGTGGRGQYF
TGTGCCGAGGAGGGGACAGGGGGGCGAGGGCAGTATTTT
>TRBJ1-1|.|TRBV16|.
CASSQSRQFNTEAFF
TGTGCCAGCAGCCAATCTCGACAGTTCAACACTGAAGCTTTCTTT
>TRBJ2-5|.|TRBV7-9|few
CASSYGGLETQYF
TGTGCCAGCAGCTACGGAGGTTTAGAGACCCAGTACTTC
>TRBJ1-5|.|TRBV19|.
CASRIQVDQPQHF
TGTGCCAGTAGAATCCAGGTGGATCAGCCCCAGCATTTT
>TRBJ2-7|.|TRBV9|.
CASSVAIHPYEQYF
TGTGCCAGCAGCGTAGCTATCCATCCCTACGAGCAGTACTTC
>TRBJ1-2|TRBD1|TRBV28|.
CASTRDSLGGYTF
TGTGCCAGCACCCGGGACAGCCTTGGTGGCTACACCTTC
>TRBJ1-5|.|TRBV23-1|.
CASSLHYGYLPNQPQHF
TGCGCCAGCAGTCTACATTACGGATACCTACCCAATCAGCCCCAGCATTTT
>TRBJ2-5|.|TRBV10-3|.
CAISESRSLASSQETQYF
TGTGCCATCAGTGAGTCACGAAGCTTGGCTAGCAGCCAAGAGACCCAGTACTTC
>TRBJ2-4|.|TRBV28|once
CASRARGDFIQYF
TGTGCCAGCAGGGCCAGAGGAGATTTCATTCAGTACTTC
>TRBJ2-5|.|TRBV7-8|.
CASRLLGRNQETQYF
TGTGCCAGCAGACTTTTGGGACGGAACCAAGAGACCCAGTACTTC